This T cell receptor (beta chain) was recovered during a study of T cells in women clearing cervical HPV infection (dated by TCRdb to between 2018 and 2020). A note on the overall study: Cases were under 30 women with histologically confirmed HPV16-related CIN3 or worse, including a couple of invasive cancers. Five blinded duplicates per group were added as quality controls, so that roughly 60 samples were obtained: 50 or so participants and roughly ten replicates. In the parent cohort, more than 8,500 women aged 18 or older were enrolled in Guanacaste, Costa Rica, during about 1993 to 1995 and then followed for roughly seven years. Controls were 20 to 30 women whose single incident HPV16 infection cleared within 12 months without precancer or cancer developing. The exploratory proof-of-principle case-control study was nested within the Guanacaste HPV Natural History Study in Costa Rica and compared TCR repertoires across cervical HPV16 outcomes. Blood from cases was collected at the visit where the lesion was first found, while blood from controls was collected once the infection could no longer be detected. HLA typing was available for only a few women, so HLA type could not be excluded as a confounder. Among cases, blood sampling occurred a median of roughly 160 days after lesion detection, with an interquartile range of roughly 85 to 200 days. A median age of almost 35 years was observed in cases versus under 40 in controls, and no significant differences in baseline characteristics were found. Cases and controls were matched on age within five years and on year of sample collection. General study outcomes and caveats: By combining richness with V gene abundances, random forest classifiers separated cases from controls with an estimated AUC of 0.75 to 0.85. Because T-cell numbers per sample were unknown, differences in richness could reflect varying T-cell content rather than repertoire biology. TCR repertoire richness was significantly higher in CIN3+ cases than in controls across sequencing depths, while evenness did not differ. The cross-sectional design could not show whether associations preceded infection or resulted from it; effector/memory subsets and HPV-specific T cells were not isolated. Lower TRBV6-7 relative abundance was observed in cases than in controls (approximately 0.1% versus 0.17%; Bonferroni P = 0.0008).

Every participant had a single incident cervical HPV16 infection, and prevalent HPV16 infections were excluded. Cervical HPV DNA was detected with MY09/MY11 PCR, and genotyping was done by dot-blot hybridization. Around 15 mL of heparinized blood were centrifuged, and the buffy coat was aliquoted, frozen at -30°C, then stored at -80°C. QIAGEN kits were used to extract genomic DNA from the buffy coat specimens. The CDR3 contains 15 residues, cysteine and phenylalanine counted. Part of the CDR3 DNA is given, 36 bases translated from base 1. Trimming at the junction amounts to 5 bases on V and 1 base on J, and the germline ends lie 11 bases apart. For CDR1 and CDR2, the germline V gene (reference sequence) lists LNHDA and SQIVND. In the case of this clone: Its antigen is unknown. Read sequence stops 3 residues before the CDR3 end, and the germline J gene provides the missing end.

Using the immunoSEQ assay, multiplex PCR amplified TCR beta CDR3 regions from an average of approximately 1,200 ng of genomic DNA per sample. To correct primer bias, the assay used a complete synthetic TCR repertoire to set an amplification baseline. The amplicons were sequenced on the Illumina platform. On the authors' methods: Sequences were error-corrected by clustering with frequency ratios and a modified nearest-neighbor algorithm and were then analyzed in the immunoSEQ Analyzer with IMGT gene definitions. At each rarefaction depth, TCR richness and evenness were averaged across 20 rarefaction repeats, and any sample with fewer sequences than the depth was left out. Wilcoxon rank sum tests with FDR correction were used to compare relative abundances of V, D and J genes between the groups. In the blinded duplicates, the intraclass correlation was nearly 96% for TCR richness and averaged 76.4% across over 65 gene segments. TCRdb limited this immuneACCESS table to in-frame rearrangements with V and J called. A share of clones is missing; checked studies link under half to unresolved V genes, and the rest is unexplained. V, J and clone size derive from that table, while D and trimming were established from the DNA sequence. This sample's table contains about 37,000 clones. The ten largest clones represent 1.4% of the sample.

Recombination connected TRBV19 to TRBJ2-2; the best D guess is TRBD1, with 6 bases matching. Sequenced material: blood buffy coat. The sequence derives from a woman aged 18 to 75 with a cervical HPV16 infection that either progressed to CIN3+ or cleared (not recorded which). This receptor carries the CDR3 CASSPEGGNTGELFF. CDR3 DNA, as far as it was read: TGTGCCAGTAGTCCAGAAGGGGGGAACACCGGGGAG.